The following is a T cell receptor (beta chain) sequence with its context. Its recognized antigen is unknown. No much larger clone exists at a distance of one base, and base qualities are not known. The sample belongs to a study of cytotoxic CD8 clonotypes in ibrutinib-treated CLL (dated by TCRdb to the early 2020s). Notes on the research overall: The cohort was composed of about a dozen relapsed/refractory and fewer than 16 treatment-naive patients; IGHV unmutated status was identified in 17 patients. The response samples were drawn at a median of around eleven months into treatment, with a range of about 6 to 40 months. Of the approximately 87 participants in the trial, about 25 had longitudinal samples available. Responses were partial in about 25 patients and complete in 2; after median approximately 69 months follow-up, roughly 14 stayed in remission and about twelve progressed. Cryopreserved peripheral blood mononuclear cells were collected at three points: before therapy, at response, and at either sustained remission or disease progression. Patients were still on ibrutinib when every remission and progressive disease sample was collected. On average, each sample yielded about 250,000 productive templates and around 100,000 productive rearrangements.

The label giving this sample's time point can be read as: approximately twelve months on ibrutinib. For TCR beta library preparation, roughly 1.8 micrograms of genomic DNA was extracted from cryopreserved PBMCs. Longitudinal blood samples from CLL patients on ibrutinib monotherapy underwent high-throughput TCR beta sequencing. The patients were enrolled in a single-center, open-label phase 2 trial of ibrutinib monotherapy. The investigation overall reported the following: Baseline clonality exceeded that of age-matched healthy donors and correlated strongly with circulating CD8+ T-cell counts. Public clonotypes were rare and either shrank or stayed stable during treatment, and the rise in clonality at ibrutinib response reflected expansion of private clonotypes. Lymph node repertoires were not examined, and the timing of sampling was not matched between patients in sustained remission and those whose disease progressed. An increase in clonality was observed at ibrutinib response, with clonality remaining stable during sustained remission and falling back toward baseline at progression.

On a MiSeq, deep resolution sequencing aimed for a depth between 1 in 1 million and 1 in 200,000 T cells, with each clonotype covered about 9.9x on average. The immunoSEQ hsTCRB Kit was used to generate TCR beta libraries. On the authors' methods: Data were analyzed with ImmunoSEQ Data Assistant and ImmunoSEQ Analyzer, with V, D and J genes assigned per IMGT definitions. Clonality was computed as one minus normalized Shannon entropy of productive rearrangement frequencies, ranging from 0 to 1. Public clonotype analysis was restricted to overrepresented clonotypes comprising at least 0.05% of each patient's repertoire. About a dozen age-matched healthy donor repertoires from immuneACCESS served as clonality controls. In its TCRdb copy, this immuneACCESS table keeps in-frame sequences only and misses some clones. Where compared with another copy, unresolved V genes explain less than half of these, and the others have no known cause. The DNA was the basis for D and trimming; V, J and clone size are from that table. Across this sample there are more than 70,000 clones, with roughly 77% seen only once. The ten largest clones capture approximately 4.4% of the sample.

From the cysteine up to the phenylalanine, the CDR3 has a length of 11 residues. Only CDR3 DNA remains: 33 bases, in frame from the first base. Sequences SSHAT (CDR1) and FNYEAQ (CDR2) are obtained from the germline V gene (reference sequence). In this chain, TRBV7-7 is recombined with TRBJ2-1; the D segment cannot be called with confidence. Sequencing was performed on PBMCs, taken after 12 months of ibrutinib treatment. This clonotype was obtained from a human donor with chronic lymphocytic leukemia. The sequenced DNA is TGTGGGCACCCCCCACCCAATGAGCAGTTCTTC. It translates as CGHPPPNEQFF.